A single sample is the source of the 18 T cell receptor beta chains below, sequenced in a study of Ad26.COV2.S vaccination and SARS-CoV-2 variants. Produced via immunoSEQ multiplex PCR; TCRdb's table is partial and in-frame only. The sample comprises some 370,000 clones, roughly 85% of which are singletons, and around 7.3% rests with the top ten. Treatment indicated: 19 received Ad26.COV2.S at low or high dose, single or two shots; a few received placebo; per-sample allocation not given. Collection of samples fell on day 63 after the first vaccine or placebo injection. The specimen was peripheral blood, collected in a trial of Ad26.COV2.S vaccine versus placebo. These receptors all come from a person aged 18-65 years who received the Ad26.COV2.S COVID-19 vaccine or a placebo.

The chain joins TRBV5-4 to TRBJ1-2, with TRBD1 identical over 9 bases. CDR3 size: 15 residues. The V segment lost 4 bases and the J segment 9 bases; nucleotides outside the gene matches: 13. Germline CDR1 and CDR2: SGHNT and YYREEE (reference sequence). The CDR3 loop is CASSVATGGLNSYTF. The DNA for the CDR3 is TGTGCCAGCAGCGTGGCGACAGGGGGTCTTAATAGCTACACCTTC.

This clone occurred once. This sequence joins TRBV9 and TRBJ2-7; 8 bases line up with TRBD1. V lost 0 bases, J lost 3 bases, and 8 bases stayed unmatched. CDR3 size: 16 residues. In germline, CDR1 is SGDLS, CDR2 YYNGEE. The CDR3 DNA sequence: TGTGCCAGCAGCGTAGGGGGGCAGGGGGCCCTCTACGAGCAGTACTTC. Amino acids: CASSVGGQGALYEQYF. Full variable domain (outside the CDR3, taken from reference TRBV9 and TRBJ2-7): DSGVTQTPKHLITATGQRVTLRCSPRSGDLSVYWYQQSLDQGLQFLIQYYNGEERAKGNILERFSAQQFPDLHSELNLSSLELGDSALYFCASSVGGQGALYEQYFGPGTRLTVT.

The rearrangement uses TRBV2 and TRBJ2-2; D may be TRBD1 (6 bases). CDR3 length equals 13 residues. From germline, CDR1 is SNHLY and CDR2 FYNNEI. With 8 bases removed from V and 4 bases from J, the gap between germline ends came to 11 bases. CDR3 DNA sequence: TGTGCCAGCTTCCAGGGGTCCACCGGGGAGCTGTTTTTT. The encoded protein is CASFQGSTGELFF.

V gene TRBV27 combines with J gene TRBJ1-4; D gene unclear. This CDR3 region has 16 residues. The ends were cut back, 4 bases at V and 2 bases at J, with 14 bases in the middle. Germline assignment: CDR1 MNHEY and CDR2 SMNVEV (reference sequence). Written as DNA, the CDR3 is TGTGCCAGCAGTTCAATCTGGGGAACGACTAATGAAAAACTGTTTTTT. Translating it yields CASSSIWGTTNEKLFF.

The chain recombines TRBV7-6 with TRBJ1-5; no clear D. The germline V gene has CDR1 SGHVS and CDR2 FNYEAQ. The CDR3 consists of 15 residues. The V end was cut by 4 bases, the J end by 3 bases, with 13 bases between. CDR3 sequence reads: CASSSGPNLNQPQHF. The CDR3 DNA reads as TGTGCCAGCAGCTCTGGCCCCAATCTCAATCAGCCCCAGCATTTT.

The gene calls are TRBV5-1 and TRBJ1-1; tentative D call: TRBD1 (6 bases). V was trimmed by 4 bases and J by 3 bases, leaving 28 bases between them. Germline CDR1 reads SGHRS; CDR2 reads YFSETQ. The CDR3 loop spans 19 amino acids. This chain's CDR3 is CASSTVPGHGSPVDTEAFF. Here the CDR3 DNA reads TGCGCCAGCAGCACAGTTCCGGGACACGGGTCGCCGGTGGACACTGAAGCTTTCTTT.

The chain has TRBV5-8 and TRBJ1-1; 9 bases map to TRBD1. This CDR3 contains 16 residues. Unmatched junction bases numbered 3, after V lost 0 bases and J lost 0 bases. Germline CDR1 reads SGHTS; CDR2 reads YDEGEE. DNA for the CDR3: TGTGCCAGCAGCTTGGCACAGGGGGCGGTGAACACTGAAGCTTTCTTT. This gives the protein CASSLAQGAVNTEAFF.

The chain uses TRBV5-1 and TRBJ2-1; 16 nucleotides agree with TRBD2. The CDR3 spans 18 residues. Losses at the gene ends were 4 bases for V and 4 bases for J; bases not matched to a gene: 8. Germline CDR1 reads SGHRS; CDR2 reads YFSETQ. The CDR3 DNA reads TGCGCCAGCAGCGTGGGGACTAGCGGGAGGGGAAAGTACAATGAGCAGTTCTTC. This codes for CASSVGTSGRGKYNEQFF.

This sequence joins TRBV7-9 and TRBJ1-1, with unresolved D. Germline V CDR1 and CDR2: SEHNR, FQNEAQ (reference sequence). The CDR3 is made up of 14 amino acids. The V and J ends lost 1 base and 4 bases respectively, with 10 bases between them. This CDR3 is CASSLEVGSTEAFF. CDR3 sequence (DNA): TGTGCCAGCAGCTTAGAAGTGGGTAGCACTGAAGCTTTCTTT.

The CDR3 DNA is TGTGCCAGCAGCCAAGACTCCCAAGAGACCCAGTACTTC. It is translated as CASSQDSQETQYF. J is TRBJ2-5 and V is TRBV4-2; no definite D call. Trimming removed 0 bases from V and 1 base from J, with 3 bases in between. This CDR3 comprises 13 residues. Per germline, CDR1 LGHNA and CDR2 YNFKEQ.

The CDR3 reads CASSLAPDTQYF. DNA for the CDR3: TGTGCCAGCAGCTTAGCGCCAGATACGCAGTATTTT. The chain uses TRBV11-3 and TRBJ2-3; the D is unclear. The V gene lost 1 base and the J gene lost 4 bases, with 3 bases spanning the gap. Germline-derived CDR1 and CDR2 are SGHNT and YENEEA. There are 12 residues in the CDR3.

This clone was detected once. J is TRBJ2-7 and V is TRBV5-1; 9 bases line up with TRBD1. This CDR3 spans 15 amino acids. Germline trimming cut 5 bases from V and 11 bases from J; bases unmatched to any gene: 17. Germline values: CDR1 SGHRS, CDR2 YFSETQ. Here the CDR3 DNA reads TGCGCCAGCAGGCCGGAGGGGACAGGGATATCGGGCGAGTACTTC. Protein: CASRPEGTGISGEYF.

V is TRBV5-1 and J is TRBJ2-5; TRBD2 is a possible D gene (6 bases). Trimming took off 7 bases at V and 4 bases at J, with 14 bases between the two ends. CDR3 length: 13 amino acids. Germline V gene sequence: CDR1 SGHRS, CDR2 YFSETQ. CDR3 residues: CASQSGVAETQYF. CDR3 nucleotides: TGCGCCAGCCAGTCGGGGGTGGCAGAGACCCAGTACTTC.

This chain links TRBV30 with TRBJ2-3; tentatively, D is TRBD1 or TRBD2 (5 bases each). CDR1 and CDR2 (germline): GTSNPN, SVGIG (reference sequence). The germline V and J ends were trimmed by 4 bases and 5 bases, with 10 bases remaining between them. This CDR3 contains 12 residues. The DNA for the CDR3 is TGTGCCTGGACCGGTGGGGGAGATACGCAGTATTTT. Translated, it gives CAWTGGGDTQYF.

V gene TRBV29-1 combines with J gene TRBJ2-5; a possible D gene is TRBD2 (6 bases). There are 13 residues in the CDR3. From germline, CDR1 is SQVTM and CDR2 ANQGSEA. Trimming took off 7 bases at V and 1 base at J, with 13 bases between the two ends. The CDR3 DNA is TGCAGCGCGGCGGGGCGATTCCAAGAGACCCAGTACTTC. Protein: CSAAGRFQETQYF.

This clone appeared once. The chain combines TRBV7-9 with TRBJ2-1; D gene unclear. Germline lookup yields CDR1 SEHNR and CDR2 FQNEAQ (reference sequence). The CDR3 loop spans 16 amino acids. Trimming left V 2 bases short and J 5 bases short, with 16 bases between. As DNA, the CDR3 is TGTGCCAGCAGCTTATCGTCTCTTATAGGGCACAATGAGCAGTTCTTC. Amino acid sequence: CASSLSSLIGHNEQFF.

This chain links TRBV5-1 with TRBJ2-5; tentatively, D is TRBD1 or TRBD2 (5 bases each). The V end was cut by 3 bases, the J end by 7 bases, with 19 bases between. There are 15 residues in the CDR3. Germline CDR1 and CDR2: SGHRS and YFSETQ. CDR3 residues: CASSSQLGASRTQYF. CDR3 coding DNA: TGCGCCAGCAGCTCCCAACTAGGGGCCTCGAGGACCCAGTACTTC.

This chain uses TRBV20-1 with TRBJ1-1, with no clear D. Germline V CDR1 and CDR2: DFQATT, SNEGSKA (reference sequence). The CDR3 length is 11 residues. V lost 5 bases and J lost 1, with 5 bases in between. The CDR3 nucleotides are TGCAGTGCTCGGTCGAACACTGAAGCTTTCTTT. Translating gives CSARSNTEAFF.